The clone carrying this T cell receptor beta chain has only a few counts. Its antigen is currently unknown. The sample originates from a study of T-cell reconstitution after alpha-beta-depleted transplantation in children. General study points: Several hundred expanded graft clones reportedly gave rise to the alpha-beta T cells present about two months after transplant. T-cell counts and diversity at one year following transplant were attributed mainly to newly produced T cells. Surviving recipient T cells and thymic progenitors produced the high day-60 TCRbeta diversity seen in some patients.

V shed 0 bases and J 2 bases; nucleotides not matched to a gene: 3. The CDR3 consists of 17 residues. Germline V gene sequence: CDR1 SGDLS, CDR2 YYNGEE. Preparing the TCRbeta library involved the use of unique molecular identifiers. TCRdb passed the PCR reads through MiXCR, listing each CDR3 protein once. The table lists a few hundred thousand distinct CDR3 sequences, 25% to 30% of them singletons. The clonotype comes from a boy younger than two with Wiskott-Aldrich syndrome, due to receive a stem cell transplant. This rearrangement joins TRBV9 to TRBJ2-5; 14 bases are a match to TRBD2. Sample: PBMCs, taken before TCRalphabeta/CD19-depleted stem cell transplant. Here the CDR3 reads CASSVGGLAGGQETQYF. CDR3 DNA: TGTGCCAGCAGCGTAGGTGGACTAGCGGGAGGACAAGAGACCCAGTACTTC.